The 22 T cell receptor beta chains below come from one sample, sequenced in a study of identical twins (dated by TCRdb to about 2016). Library method: 5' RACE. The instrument was an Illumina HiSeq 2000. The raw public reads went through TCRdb reprocessing: fastp at Q25, MiXCR clone calling, in-frame beta chains kept. Every CDR3 protein is listed once, alongside the most common genes and DNA of its rows. This sample holds some 320,000 distinct CDR3 sequences; roughly 12% were observed only once. The ten largest account for 7.2% of the sample. This same sample was also taken into another study, of yellow fever vaccine responses in identical twins.

The source material was CD8+ T cells sorted from blood. The receptors were sampled from a woman between 18 and 29 years old in good health.

This clonotype was observed a handful of times. The chain recombines TRBV7-2 with TRBJ1-5; D gene ambiguous. The ends were cut back, 4 bases at V and 4 bases at J, with 8 bases in the middle. This CDR3 is built from 13 residues. Germline V gene lookup returns CDR1 SGHTA and CDR2 FQGNSA. This CDR3 is CASSSQANQPQHF. As DNA, the CDR3 is TGTGCCAGCAGCTCACAAGCGAATCAGCCCCAGCATTTT.

This rearrangement joins TRBV7-9 to TRBJ2-1; TRBD1 might be the D (7 bases). The germline V and J ends were trimmed by 5 bases and 3 bases, with 14 bases remaining between them. The CDR3 loop spans 15 amino acids. Per the germline V gene, CDR1 is SEHNR and CDR2 is FQNEAQ (reference sequence). The CDR3 loop reads CASSHRQGGYNEQFF. The CDR3 DNA reads as TGTGCCAGCAGCCACAGGCAGGGGGGCTACAATGAGCAGTTCTTC.

The rearrangement uses TRBV14 and TRBJ2-7; D assignment may be TRBD1 or TRBD2 (5 bases each). Trimming took 3 bases from V and 4 from J, leaving 19 bases between them. Germline lookup yields CDR1 SGHDN and CDR2 FVKESK. The CDR3 length is 16 residues. The CDR3 DNA reads as TGTGCCAGCAGCCAGGACCGGGACGGTAAAATTTACGAGCAGTACTTC. Its protein product is CASSQDRDGKIYEQYF.

This clonotype has ten or more counts. This chain joins TRBV5-1 and TRBJ2-1, with TRBD2 matching over 10 bases. CDR3 length: 16 amino acids. J was trimmed by 2 bases and V by 0 bases; bases with no gene match: 2. CDR1 and CDR2 (germline): SGHRS, YFSETQ. CDR3 bases: TGCGCCAGCAGCTTGGTAGGGACTAGCGCCTACAATGAGCAGTTCTTC. Amino acids: CASSLVGTSAYNEQFF.

J is TRBJ2-5 and V is TRBV24-1; D may be TRBD1 (6 bases). The V end was cut by 3 bases, the J end by 5 bases, with 18 bases between. CDR3 length: 16 residues. Germline V gene lookup returns CDR1 KGHDR and CDR2 SFDVKD. CDR3 in DNA: TGTGCCACCAGTGATCCCGGGCAGGGGATAGGGGAGACCCAGTACTTC. This sequence encodes CATSDPGQGIGETQYF.

This clonotype turned up a few times. The J gene is TRBJ1-1, the V gene TRBV6-5; D remains ambiguous. Germline assignment: CDR1 MNHEY and CDR2 SVGAGI. There are 13 residues in the CDR3. Trimming shortened V by 2 bases and J by 5 bases, and 9 bases separated the two germline ends. The CDR3 DNA reads as TGTGCCAGCAGTTACGCAGGAGGAACTGAAGCTTTCTTT. Protein: CASSYAGGTEAFF.

About this clonotype: A junction end diverges from the germline sequence, so it may reflect a read error. The J gene is TRBJ2-7, the V gene TRBV28; D is possibly TRBD2 (6 bases). Germline V gene data show CDR1 as MDHEN and CDR2 as SYDVKM. The CDR3 totals 13 residues. In nucleotides, the CDR3 is TGTGCCAGCAGTTTGGGTGGCGGGGAGGTCAGGGACTTC. Its translation is CASSLGGGEVRDF.

This clonotype was seen a handful of times. The chain links TRBV12-3 or TRBV12-4 to TRBJ2-7; the D gene is possibly TRBD2 (6 bases). V was cut by 6 bases and J by 4 bases, with 16 bases left in between. CDR3 length equals 14 residues. This CDR3 reads CASSAGASGYEQYF. CDR3 in DNA: TGTGCCAGCAGCGCCGGGGCCAGCGGGTACGAGCAGTACTTC.

The chain joins TRBV12-3 or TRBV12-4 to TRBJ2-2; D gene uncertain. V lost 6 bases, J lost 1 base, and 12 bases lay in between. The CDR3 is 15 residues long. The CDR3 loop reads CASSPVYVNTGELFF. The CDR3 DNA sequence: TGTGCCAGCAGCCCTGTGTATGTGAACACCGGGGAGCTGTTTTTT.

The sample holds many counts of this clonotype. The chain recombines TRBV5-5 with TRBJ2-5; D not resolved. From germline, CDR1 is SGHKS and CDR2 YYEKEE (reference sequence). CDR3 length equals 15 residues. The V and J ends lost 2 bases and 0 bases respectively, with 11 bases between them. The CDR3 loop reads CASSFSVSYQETQYF. The CDR3 DNA reads TGTGCCAGCAGCTTTAGTGTATCTTACCAAGAGACCCAGTACTTC.

The chain employs TRBV20-1 and TRBJ2-7; 9 nucleotides align to TRBD1. The CDR3 totals 16 residues. After removal of 0 bases from V and 2 bases from J, the junction contained 8 bases not matched to a gene. Germline V gene lookup returns CDR1 DFQATT and CDR2 SNEGSKA (reference sequence). The CDR3 spells CSARDLDGTGPYEQYV. The DNA of the CDR3 is TGCAGTGCTAGAGATCTCGACGGGACAGGGCCCTACGAGCAGTACGTC.

This clonotype was counted at least ten times. The chain employs TRBV29-1 and TRBJ2-1; possible D gene TRBD2, 6 bases. Trimming removed 5 bases at V and 0 bases at J, with 11 bases between. Per germline, CDR1 SQVTM and CDR2 ANQGSEA. The CDR3 totals 14 residues. The DNA of the CDR3 is TGCAGCGTTTTTGGCGGGATCTCCTACAATGAGCAGTTCTTC. Translation gives CSVFGGISYNEQFF.

This chain connects TRBV2 to TRBJ2-7; a possible D gene is TRBD1 (5 bases). V dropped 0 bases and J dropped 0 bases, with 12 bases sitting between them. This CDR3 has 16 residues. Per the germline V gene, CDR1 is SNHLY and CDR2 is FYNNEI. CDR3 DNA: TGTGCCAGCAGTGAAGCGATAGGGGTGAGCTCCTACGAGCAGTACTTC. Protein: CASSEAIGVSSYEQYF.

This clonotype came up a few times. V is TRBV24-1 and J is TRBJ2-2; 9 bases match TRBD1. Germline trimming cut 7 bases from V and 3 bases from J; bases unmatched to any gene: 17. Per germline, CDR1 KGHDR and CDR2 SFDVKD. This CDR3 is built from 19 residues. Here the CDR3 DNA reads TGTGCCACCAGCCAACCACGGGACAGGGCTATGTCGGACACCGGGGAGCTGTTTTTT. As protein: CATSQPRDRAMSDTGELFF.

This clonotype was seen a few times. The chain couples TRBV7-9 to TRBJ2-7; D unresolved. From germline, CDR1 is SEHNR and CDR2 FQNEAQ (reference sequence). The V end was cut by 1 base, the J end by 4 bases, with 14 bases between. The CDR3 spans 15 residues. As DNA, the CDR3 is TGTGCCAGCAGCTTAGTCGTCGGCGGCGGATACGAGCAGTACTTC. Translated: CASSLVVGGGYEQYF.

This sequence joins TRBV5-8 and TRBJ2-7, with 12 bases lining up with TRBD1. This CDR3 comprises 15 residues. The ends lost 2 bases at V and 3 bases at J; junction bases unmatched: 3. Germline V gene data show CDR1 as SGHTS and CDR2 as YDEGEE. CDR3 residues: CASSFGTGGLYEQYF. CDR3 sequence (DNA): TGTGCCAGCAGCTTCGGGACAGGGGGCCTCTACGAGCAGTACTTC. The variable domain in full, completed from reference TRBV5-8 and TRBJ2-7, reads EAGVTQSPTHLIKTRGQQATLRCSPISGHTSVYWYQQALGLGLQFLLWYDEGEERNRGNFPPRFSGRQFPNYSSELNVNALELEDSALYLCASSFGTGGLYEQYFGPGTRLTVT.

This clonotype was observed at least ten times. The genes are TRBV12-3 or TRBV12-4 and TRBJ2-7; D might be TRBD1 (6 bases). V was cut by 5 bases and J by 5 bases, with 10 bases left in between. This CDR3 region has 12 residues. The CDR3 DNA follows: TGTGCCAGCAGTCCAACAGGGCACGAGCAGTACTTC. Translated, it gives CASSPTGHEQYF.

The table lists this clonotype with a few counts. CDR3 loop: CASSLPSGRVAEAFF. CDR3 bases: TGTGCCAGCAGCTTACCCTCCGGGAGGGTGGCTGAAGCTTTCTTT. J is TRBJ1-1 and V is TRBV7-3; D unclear. Between the trimmed V and J ends, which lost 2 bases and 6 bases, there was a span of 16 bases. This CDR3 has 15 residues. Per the germline V gene, CDR1 is SGHTA and CDR2 is FQGTGA.

This clonotype was detected a few times. The V gene is TRBV19, the J gene TRBJ2-1; weak D call: TRBD1 (6 bases). Germline CDR1 LNHDA, CDR2 SQIVND (reference sequence). Trimming removed 7 bases at V and 5 bases at J, with 33 bases between. The CDR3 extends over 20 amino acids. The CDR3 region is CASTSGPGPRQAGSHNEQFF. CDR3 bases: TGTGCCAGTACCTCGGGGCCGGGACCAAGACAGGCCGGGTCCCACAATGAGCAGTTCTTC.

This clonotype occurred a few times. The chain carries TRBV6-5 and TRBJ1-1; the match to TRBD1 covers 8 bases. The CDR3 totals 14 residues. CDR1 is MNHEY, CDR2 SVGAGI, per germline. V dropped 2 bases and J dropped 8; count of bases not matched to a gene: 7. CDR3 DNA sequence: TGTGCCAGCAGTTACCCCGGGGGACAGGTCGAAGCTTTCTTT. It encodes CASSYPGGQVEAFF.

This clonotype was counted at least ten times. The V gene is TRBV20-1, the J gene TRBJ2-5; possibly TRBD1 or TRBD2 for D (5 bases each). Germline CDR1 DFQATT, CDR2 SNEGSKA (reference sequence). The V end lost 3 bases, the J end lost 1 base, and 12 bases lay between the germline ends. The CDR3 loop spans 14 amino acids. In DNA, the CDR3 is TGCAGTGCTAGGAGGGGTGATGGCCAAGAGACCCAGTACTTC. Its translation is CSARRGDGQETQYF.

Many counts were recorded for this clonotype. V is TRBV12-3 or TRBV12-4 and J is TRBJ2-1, with 10 bases fitting TRBD2. V shed 6 bases and J 2 bases; nucleotides not matched to a gene: 7. The CDR3 runs 16 residues. CDR3 protein: CASSPRLAGTYNEQFF. The DNA of the CDR3 is TGTGCCAGCAGCCCGAGACTAGCGGGTACCTACAATGAGCAGTTCTTC.